The 28 T cell receptor beta chains below come from one sample, sequenced in a study of T-cell memory formation after mild COVID-19. TCRdb re-called the 5' RACE reads with MiXCR, one entry per CDR3 protein. The table lists approximately 13,000 distinct CDR3 sequences, 15% to 20% of them singletons. The sample consisted of PBMCs or a T cell subset sorted from them (not recorded which). The receptors come from a man between 18 and 29 years old who had mild COVID-19 (a few samples of this study predate the infection). Cell type and time point are not known.

This clonotype was detected only a few times. The rearrangement links TRBV4-2 to TRBJ1-5, with D possibly TRBD1 on 5 matching bases. CDR3 size: 14 residues. Germline CDR1 LGHNA, CDR2 YNFKEQ. V was shortened by 0 bases and J by 4 bases, with 7 bases between the two germline ends. In DNA form, the CDR3 reads TGTGCCAGCAGCCAAGATGGGGGGAATCAGCCCCAGCATTTT. Protein sequence: CASSQDGGNQPQHF.

This clonotype was recorded at least ten times. The CDR3 DNA is TGTGCCAGCAGTTACGGACTAGCGGGGAACAATGAGCAGTTCTTC. Residues: CASSYGLAGNNEQFF. V is TRBV12-3 or TRBV12-4 and J is TRBJ2-1; 12 nucleotides agree with TRBD2. V dropped 4 bases and J dropped 5; count of bases not matched to a gene: 3. CDR3 length: 15 amino acids.

This clonotype has a count of ten or more. The chain carries TRBV20-1 and TRBJ1-3, with D uncertain. The CDR3 runs 13 residues. Trimming shortened V by 1 base and J by 4 bases, and 8 bases separated the two germline ends. Per germline, CDR1 DFQATT and CDR2 SNEGSKA (reference sequence). This chain's CDR3 is CSARVGSGNTIYF. The CDR3 DNA reads TGCAGTGCTAGAGTGGGATCGGGAAACACCATATATTTT.

In its sample, this clonotype was seen many times. The chain recombines TRBV7-6 with TRBJ2-1; 11 nucleotides line up with TRBD2. This CDR3 comprises 19 residues. J was trimmed by 8 bases and V by 2 bases; bases with no gene match: 17. Germline-derived CDR1 and CDR2 are SGHVS and FNYEAQ. CDR3 in amino acids: CASSLRRPLAGGPGYEQFF. CDR3 coding DNA: TGTGCCAGCAGCTTACGTCGCCCGTTAGCGGGGGGGCCGGGGTATGAGCAGTTCTTC.

This clonotype was recorded at least ten times. The rearrangement links TRBV7-8 to TRBJ1-2, with D uncertain. V gave up 5 bases and J gave up 7 bases, with 14 bases separating them. This CDR3 spans 13 amino acids. CDR1 and CDR2 (germline): SGHVS, FQNEAQ. The CDR3 loop is CASSDPGNSGYTF. The CDR3 coding sequence is TGTGCCAGCAGCGATCCTGGGAATTCTGGCTACACCTTC.

This chain links TRBV24-1 with TRBJ2-1; perhaps TRBD2 as D (6 bases). CDR3 size: 16 residues. The ends were cut back, 1 base at V and 5 bases at J, with 14 bases in the middle. The germline V gene has CDR1 KGHDR and CDR2 SFDVKD. The CDR3 sequence: CATSDLGSGRNNEQFF. The CDR3 nucleotides are TGTGCCACCAGTGATTTAGGCAGTGGGAGGAACAATGAGCAGTTCTTC.

This chain links TRBV2 with TRBJ2-7; unclear D gene. The CDR3 runs 10 residues. V lost 7 bases and J lost 9, with 10 bases in between. Germline loops: CDR1 SNHLY, CDR2 FYNNEI. The CDR3 bases are TGTGCCAGCAATGGGGAAGGGCAGTACTTC. Amino acids: CASNGEGQYF.

The table lists this clonotype with many counts. This chain links TRBV4-1 with TRBJ2-3; 8 bases are a match to TRBD2. The V segment lost 11 bases and the J segment 0 bases; nucleotides outside the gene matches: 10. This CDR3 has 15 residues. The V gene's germline CDR1 is MGHRA and CDR2 YSYEKL. The CDR3 coding sequence is TGCGCCTCCCTGGCCCCGGGGGGGAGCACAGATACGCAGTATTTT. Translated, it gives CASLAPGGSTDTQYF.

This clonotype was observed at least ten times. The chain employs TRBV29-1 and TRBJ1-1; no clear D. CDR3 size: 13 residues. The V end lost 4 bases, the J end lost 4 bases, and 13 bases lay between the germline ends. Germline CDR1 and CDR2: SQVTM and ANQGSEA. The CDR3 region has the DNA TGCAGCGTTGCTGGGGTATGGAGCACTGAAGCTTTCTTT. Amino acid sequence: CSVAGVWSTEAFF.

This clonotype has just a few counts. J is TRBJ2-1 and V is TRBV15; TRBD2 matches at 9 bases. The germline V gene encodes CDR1 LNHNV and CDR2 YYDKDF (reference sequence). The length of the CDR3 is 16 residues. V gave up 4 bases and J gave up 8 bases; unmatched junction bases: 12. CDR3 region: CATSTLAGLSPYEQFF. Written as DNA, the CDR3 is TGTGCCACCAGCACCCTAGCGGGGCTCTCCCCATATGAGCAGTTCTTC.

This clonotype was counted many times. The chain recombines TRBV7-2 with TRBJ2-3; either TRBD1 or TRBD2 may fit D (6 bases each). V lost 6 bases and J lost 1, with 17 bases in between. This CDR3 has 16 residues. In germline, CDR1 is SGHTA, CDR2 FQGNSA. CDR3 amino acids: CASRASGGGGTDTQYF. Here the CDR3 DNA reads TGTGCCAGCAGGGCGTCCGGGGGCGGGGGCACAGATACGCAGTATTTT.

For the CDR3, the DNA is TGTGCCAGCAGCTTAAGAGGGGGACGAGTCTACGAGCAGTACTTC. Its protein product is CASSLRGGRVYEQYF. The chain uses TRBV7-3 and TRBJ2-7; possible D gene TRBD1, 6 bases. Deletions cut 1 base from V and 3 bases from J, with 13 bases between. The germline gives CDR1 SGHTA, CDR2 FQGTGA. The CDR3 has 15 amino acids. Combining the CDR3 with reference TRBV7-3 and TRBJ2-7 gives the whole variable domain GAGVSQTPSNKVTEKGKYVELRCDPISGHTALYWYRQSLGQGPEFLIYFQGTGAADDSGLPNDRFFAVRPEGSVSTLKIQRTERGDSAVYLCASSLRGGRVYEQYFGPGTRLTVT.

This clonotype appeared many times. The rearrangement uses TRBV24-1 and TRBJ2-7; D ambiguous. Germline values: CDR1 KGHDR, CDR2 SFDVKD. The CDR3 spans 12 residues. V was trimmed by 1 base and J by 6 bases, leaving 6 bases between them. CDR3 nucleotide sequence: TGTGCCACCAGTGATTTTAAGGGCGAGCAGTACTTC. It codes for CATSDFKGEQYF.

This clonotype has only a few counts. This chain links TRBV21-1 with TRBJ2-7. TRBV21-1 is recorded as a pseudogene. The CDR3 is 13 residues long. The CDR3 DNA sequence: TGTGCCAGCAGCAAAAGGCAGGCTGACGAGCAGTACGTC. Translation: CASSKRQADEQYV.

This clonotype was recorded many times. The V and J genes are TRBV7-2 and TRBJ2-7; possible D gene TRBD1, 5 bases. The ends were cut back, 2 bases at V and 5 bases at J, with 16 bases in the middle. Looked up from germline, CDR1 is SGHTA and CDR2 is FQGNSA. This CDR3 comprises 15 residues. The CDR3 loop reads CASSLWPGFVHEQYF. The CDR3 DNA reads TGTGCCAGCAGCTTATGGCCAGGGTTTGTCCACGAGCAGTACTTC.

This clonotype showed up many times. The rearrangement links TRBV12-3 or TRBV12-4 to TRBJ2-2; the D is unclear. V gave up 6 bases and J gave up 4 bases, with 0 bases separating them. CDR3 size: 10 residues. The CDR3 protein is CASSTGELFF. CDR3 in DNA: TGTGCCAGCAGCACCGGGGAGCTGTTTTTT.

This clonotype was counted ten times or more. The chain couples TRBV7-6 to TRBJ2-1, with 9 bases that match TRBD1. The germline V gene encodes CDR1 SGHVS and CDR2 FNYEAQ. V gave up 2 bases and J gave up 2 bases; unmatched junction bases: 1. The CDR3 spans 15 residues. The CDR3 loop reads CASSLRDRAYNEQFF. CDR3 nucleotide sequence: TGTGCCAGCAGCTTACGGGACAGGGCCTACAATGAGCAGTTCTTC.

This clonotype was picked up many times. This chain uses TRBV5-6 with TRBJ2-3, with 9 nucleotides matching TRBD2. The CDR3 consists of 15 residues. V trimming: 3 bases; J trimming: 5 bases; junction bases outside the gene matches: 7. Germline V gives CDR1 SGHDT, CDR2 YYEEEE. In nucleotides, the CDR3 is TGTGCCAGCAGCTCGGAGAGCGGGGGGCAAGATACGCAGTATTTT. It codes for CASSSESGGQDTQYF. Based on the CDR3 plus reference TRBV5-6 and TRBJ2-3, the full variable domain is DAGVTQSPTHLIKTRGQQVTLRCSPKSGHDTVSWYQQALGQGPQFIFQYYEEEERQRGNFPDRFSGHQFPNYSSELNVNALLLGDSALYLCASSSESGGQDTQYFGPGTRLTVL.

This clonotype was observed once. The chain carries TRBV3-1 and TRBJ2-7; tentative D call: TRBD2 (5 bases). Germline V gene lookup returns CDR1 LGHDT and CDR2 YNNKEL (reference sequence). The CDR3 contains 15 residues. With 0 bases removed from V and 7 bases from J, the gap between germline ends came to 16 bases. The CDR3, as DNA: TGTGCCAGCAGCCAAGATCCGGGGAAACCGGGAGAGCAGTACTTC. Residues: CASSQDPGKPGEQYF.

This clonotype was seen more than once but under ten times. The chain uses TRBV4-3 and TRBJ2-7; tentatively, D is TRBD2 (6 bases). CDR1 LGHNA and CDR2 YSLEER come from the germline V gene. Trimming shortened V by 0 bases and J by 3 bases, and 12 bases separated the two germline ends. The CDR3 runs 15 residues. CDR3 amino acids: CASSQEGWGGYEQYF. CDR3 nucleotides: TGCGCCAGCAGCCAAGAAGGGTGGGGAGGCTACGAGCAGTACTTC.

This clonotype appeared a few times. The V call is TRBV6-5, the J call TRBJ1-6; D is undetermined. CDR3 length: 17 residues. V was cut by 3 bases and J by 7 bases, with 19 bases left in between. The germline CDR1 and CDR2 sequences are MNHEY and SVGAGI. Here the CDR3 reads CASSYTPWTRGNSPLHF. The CDR3 region has the DNA TGTGCCAGCAGTTATACCCCCTGGACCCGCGGGAATTCACCCCTCCACTTT.

This clonotype was recorded a few times. The rearrangement joins TRBV11-1 to TRBJ1-2, with D uncertain. This CDR3 comprises 13 residues. V lost 6 bases to trimming and J lost 2 bases, with 10 bases between them. Germline CDR1 and CDR2: SGHAT and FQDESV (reference sequence). This CDR3 is CASSIQHNYGYTF. Written as DNA, the CDR3 is TGTGCCAGCAGTATACAGCACAACTATGGCTACACCTTC.

This clonotype was recorded many times. The chain couples TRBV12-3 or TRBV12-4 to TRBJ2-1; 12 nucleotides agree with TRBD2. CDR3 length: 16 residues. Trimming removed 4 bases from V and 4 bases from J; junction bases left unmatched: 5. This chain's CDR3 is CASSSPLAGGYNEQFF. The CDR3 DNA reads as TGTGCCAGCAGTTCCCCCCTAGCGGGGGGGTACAATGAGCAGTTCTTC.

The chain carries TRBV6-6 and TRBJ1-6; D uncertain. CDR1 is MNHNY, CDR2 SVGAGI, per germline (reference sequence). The CDR3 has 15 amino acids. Trimming stripped 0 bases from V and 7 bases from J, with 10 bases between. The CDR3 nucleotides are TGTGCCAGCAGTTACTCGGCGCAGGAAAATTCACCCCTCCACTTT. Its protein product is CASSYSAQENSPLHF.

This rearrangement joins TRBV5-1 to TRBJ2-2; D remains unclear. The germline V gene encodes CDR1 SGHRS and CDR2 YFSETQ. V shed 5 bases and J shed 1 base, with 9 bases lying between them. The CDR3 contains 14 residues. In DNA, the CDR3 is TGCGCCAGCAGGGAACTGAGGAACACCGGGGAGCTGTTTTTT. Translated: CASRELRNTGELFF.

This clonotype was observed a few times. The CDR3 DNA reads as TGTGCCAGCAGCTTAGGGACACTCTCCTACAATGAGCAGTTCTTC. It codes for CASSLGTLSYNEQFF. The chain carries TRBV11-2 and TRBJ2-1, with TRBD1 as a possible D gene (5 bases). Trimming stripped 1 base from V and 0 bases from J, with 7 bases between. Germline V gene lookup returns CDR1 SGHAT and CDR2 FQNNGV. This CDR3 is 15 amino acids long.

In its sample, this clonotype was seen a few times. The chain has TRBV3-1 and TRBJ2-3; 8 nucleotides line up with TRBD2. After removal of 4 bases from V and 2 bases from J, the junction contained 2 bases not matched to a gene. CDR1 and CDR2 (germline): LGHDT, YNNKEL (reference sequence). This CDR3 has 14 residues. The CDR3 sequence is CASSPGLVTDTQYF. CDR3 sequence (DNA): TGTGCCAGCAGCCCGGGACTAGTCACAGATACGCAGTATTTT.

The chain employs TRBV7-2 and TRBJ2-2, with 11 bases lining up with TRBD2. Germline V gives CDR1 SGHTA, CDR2 FQGNSA. With V trimmed by 10 bases and J by 5 bases, 9 bases remained unmatched. CDR3 size: 15 residues. In nucleotides, the CDR3 is TGTGCCACCCATTTCCTAGCGGGGGGAACCGGGGAGCTGTTTTTT. This encodes CATHFLAGGTGELFF.